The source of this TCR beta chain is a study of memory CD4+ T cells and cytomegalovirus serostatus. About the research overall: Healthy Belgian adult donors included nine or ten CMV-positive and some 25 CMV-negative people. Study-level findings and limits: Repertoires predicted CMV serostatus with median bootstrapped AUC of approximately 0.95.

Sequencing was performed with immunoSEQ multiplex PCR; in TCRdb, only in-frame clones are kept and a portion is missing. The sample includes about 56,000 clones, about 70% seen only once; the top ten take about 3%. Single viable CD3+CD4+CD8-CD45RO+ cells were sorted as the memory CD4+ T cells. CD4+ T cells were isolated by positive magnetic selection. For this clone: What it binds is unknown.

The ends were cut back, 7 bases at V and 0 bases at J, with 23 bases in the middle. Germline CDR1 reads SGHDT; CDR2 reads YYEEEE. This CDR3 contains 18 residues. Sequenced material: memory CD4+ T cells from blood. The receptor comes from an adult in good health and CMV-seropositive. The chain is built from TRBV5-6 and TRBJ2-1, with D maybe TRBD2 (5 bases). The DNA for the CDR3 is TGTGCCAGCCTAAGTATCCTATCAGCGGCTAGCTCCTACAATGAGCAGTTCTTC. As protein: CASLSILSAASSYNEQFF.